This TCR beta chain was obtained from a study of T-cell reconstitution after alpha-beta-depleted transplantation in children. By its share, this clonotype is medium-sized. The TCRbeta library incorporated unique molecular identifiers. TCRdb itself ran the PCR reads through MiXCR, one entry per CDR3 protein. The sample has roughly 45,000 distinct CDR3 sequences; approximately 9.2% are singletons. Germline V gives CDR1 SGHVS, CDR2 FNYEAQ. The CDR3 consists of 16 residues. Trimming removed 5 bases from V and 0 bases from J; junction bases left unmatched: 7. Sequenced material: PBMCs, mostly from graft donor cells, taken 60 days after TCRalphabeta/CD19-depleted stem cell transplant. This receptor was obtained from a male patient aged 2 to 10 who had a stem cell transplant for chronic granulomatous disease, so the T cells may come from the graft donor. The genes are TRBV7-6 and TRBJ1-3, with 7 bases aligning to TRBD1. The CDR3 spells CASSRGTAISGNTIYF. The DNA of the CDR3 is TGTGCCAGCAGCCGGGGGACAGCAATCTCTGGAAACACCATATATTTT.